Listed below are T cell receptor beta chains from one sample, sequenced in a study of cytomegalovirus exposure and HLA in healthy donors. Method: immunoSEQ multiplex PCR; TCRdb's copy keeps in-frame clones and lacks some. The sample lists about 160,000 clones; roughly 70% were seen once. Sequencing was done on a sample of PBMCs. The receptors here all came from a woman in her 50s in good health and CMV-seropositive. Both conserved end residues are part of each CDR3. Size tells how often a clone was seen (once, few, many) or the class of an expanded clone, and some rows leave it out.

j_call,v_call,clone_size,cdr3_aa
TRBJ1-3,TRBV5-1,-,CASSLNPDTRTSGNTIYF
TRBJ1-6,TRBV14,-,CASRPNTGGNSPLHF
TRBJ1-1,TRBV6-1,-,CASSFGPRDTEAFF
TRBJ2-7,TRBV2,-,CASSPWGLANEQYF
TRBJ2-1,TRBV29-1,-,CSAPGHSPSGGYNEQFF
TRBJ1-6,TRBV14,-,CASSLTGSYNSPLHF
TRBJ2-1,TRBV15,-,CATSSDDSFNEQFF
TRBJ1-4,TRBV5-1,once,CASSSTGITNEKLFF
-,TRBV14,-,CASSQNHGGYEQYF
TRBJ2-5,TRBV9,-,CASSPTGFGETQYF
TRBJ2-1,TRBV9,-,CASSVGVAGRQNEQFF
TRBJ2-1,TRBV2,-,CAGSPHLLEQFF
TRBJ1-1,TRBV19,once,CASSIGLRTEAFF
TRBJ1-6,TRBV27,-,CASSSRFVSSYNSPLHF
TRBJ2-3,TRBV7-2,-,CASSLEERTGGKYF
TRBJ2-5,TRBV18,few,CASSPPGLEETQYF
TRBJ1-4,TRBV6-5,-,CASSPDRGFGKLFF
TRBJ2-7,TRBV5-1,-,CASSTRTGGFEQYF
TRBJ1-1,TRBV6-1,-,CASSEDRATEAFF
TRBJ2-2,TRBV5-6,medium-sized,CASRENQGTGELFF
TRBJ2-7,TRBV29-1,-,CSVEEGRGNYEQYF
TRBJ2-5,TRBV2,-,CASSGVLQETQYF
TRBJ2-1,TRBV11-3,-,CASSRGVAGNNEQFF